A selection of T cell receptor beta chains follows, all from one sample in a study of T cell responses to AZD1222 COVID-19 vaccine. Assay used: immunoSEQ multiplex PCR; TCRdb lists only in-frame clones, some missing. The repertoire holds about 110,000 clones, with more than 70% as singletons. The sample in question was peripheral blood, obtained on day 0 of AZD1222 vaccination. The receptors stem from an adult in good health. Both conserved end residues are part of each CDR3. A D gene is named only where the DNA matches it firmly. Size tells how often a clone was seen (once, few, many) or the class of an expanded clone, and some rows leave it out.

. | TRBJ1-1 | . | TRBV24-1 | TGTGCCACAACCGGCGGGCGAGGAAACACTGAAGCTTTCTTT | CATTGGRGNTEAFF
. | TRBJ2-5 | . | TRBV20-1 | TGCAGTGCTAGTGGCGGACTCGAAGAGACCCAGTACTTC | CSASGGLEETQYF
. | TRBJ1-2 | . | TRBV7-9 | TGTGCCAGCAGCTTACCGTCAGCTGGGTATGGCTACACCTTC | CASSLPSAGYGYTF
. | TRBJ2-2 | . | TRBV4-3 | TGCGCCAGCAGCCAAGAGTGGCCGGAGAACACCGGGGAGCTGTTTTTT | CASSQEWPENTGELFF
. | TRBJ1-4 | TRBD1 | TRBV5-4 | TGTGCCACCAAAAGCAGGGGGGGTGAAAAACTGTTTTTT | CATKSRGGEKLFF
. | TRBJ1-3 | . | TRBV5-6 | TGTGCCAGCAGCTTGCCGGACAGCTTCTCTGGAAACACCATATATTTT | CASSLPDSFSGNTIYF
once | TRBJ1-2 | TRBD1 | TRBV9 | TGTGCCAGCAGCGTAGACGCTCGGGGGGGGACAGTCTATGGCTACACCTTC | CASSVDARGGTVYGYTF
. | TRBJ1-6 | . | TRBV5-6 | TGTGCCAGCAGCTTGAAGGATTCACCCCTCCACTTT | CASSLKDSPLHF
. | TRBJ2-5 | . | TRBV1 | TGCACCAGCAGCCAAGATCAGCAAGCGGGGGCTTTCCAAGAGACCCAGTACTTC | CTSSQDQQAGAFQETQYF
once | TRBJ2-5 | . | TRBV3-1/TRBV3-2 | TGTGCCAGCAGCCCCTGGGGGACAAAAGAGACCCAGTACTTC | CASSPWGTKETQYF
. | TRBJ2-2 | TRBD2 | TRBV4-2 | TGTGCCAGCAGCCATATAGAGGGACTAGCGGGGACCGGGGAGCTGTTTTTT | CASSHIEGLAGTGELFF
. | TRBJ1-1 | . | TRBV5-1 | TGCGCCAGCAGCTTGGACGGGACGGTGAACACTGAAGCTTTCTTT | CASSLDGTVNTEAFF
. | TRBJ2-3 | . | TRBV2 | TGTGCCAGCAGTGAAGGGGCGTCTACGCAGTATTTT | CASSEGASTQYF
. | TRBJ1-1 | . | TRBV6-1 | TGTGCCAGCAGTGAGATTGGACGAGGGGCTTTCTTT | CASSEIGRGAFF
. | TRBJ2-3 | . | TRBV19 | TGTGCCAGTAGCCTATCGGCAGATACGCAGTATTTT | CASSLSADTQYF
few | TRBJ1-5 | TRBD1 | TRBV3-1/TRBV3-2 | TGTGCCAGCAGCCAAGACCCGGGACAGGGAGGTCAGCCCCAGCATTTT | CASSQDPGQGGQPQHF
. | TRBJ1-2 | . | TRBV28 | TGTGCCAGTCGGACACCCCGCTACTATGGCTACACCTTC | CASRTPRYYGYTF
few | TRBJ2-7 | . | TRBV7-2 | TGTGCCAGCAGCTCGTCGGACGGGACCTACGAGCAGTACTTC | CASSSSDGTYEQYF
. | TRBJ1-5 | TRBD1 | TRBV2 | TGTGCCAGCGGCTTCCGGACAGGGTTAGAGGCCGGCAATCAGCCCCAGCATTTT | CASGFRTGLEAGNQPQHF
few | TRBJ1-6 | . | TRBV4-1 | TGCGCCAGCAGCCAAGCCATGGGGAGGGCCGGGACCAGATTTTCACCCCTCCACTTT | CASSQAMGRAGTRFSPLHF
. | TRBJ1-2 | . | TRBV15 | TGTGCCACCAGCAGAGGGGGGGTAAAGGTGGACCGCTATGGCTACACCTTC | CATSRGGVKVDRYGYTF
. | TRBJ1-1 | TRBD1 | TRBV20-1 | TGCAGTGCTAGTGATCATACAGGGGCGAACACTGAAGCTTTCTTT | CSASDHTGANTEAFF
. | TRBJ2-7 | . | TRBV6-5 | TGTGCCAGCAGTCTAGGCGTCCACGAGCAGTACTTC | CASSLGVHEQYF
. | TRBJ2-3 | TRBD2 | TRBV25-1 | TGTGCCAGCAGCCGACGACTAGCGGAAAGCACAGATACGCAGTATTTT | CASSRRLAESTDTQYF
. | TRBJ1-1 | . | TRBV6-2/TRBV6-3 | TGTGCCAGCAGTTCGTTCGGAGGACATGAAGCTTTCTTT | CASSSFGGHEAFF
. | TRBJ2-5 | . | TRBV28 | TGTGCCAGCAGTGTGCTAGCGAATTCCGAGACCCAGTACTTC | CASSVLANSETQYF
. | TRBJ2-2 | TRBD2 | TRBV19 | TGTGCCAGTAGTTTAGGCGGGGGGAACACCGGGGAGCTGTTTTTT | CASSLGGGNTGELFF
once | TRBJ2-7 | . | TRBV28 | TGTGCCAGCAGTAGGACACACGTATACGAGCAGTACTTC | CASSRTHVYEQYF
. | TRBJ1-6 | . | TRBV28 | TGTGCCAGCATCCCCCCAATGGGCAGGGATTCTATGAATTCACCCCTCCACTTT | CASIPPMGRDSMNSPLHF
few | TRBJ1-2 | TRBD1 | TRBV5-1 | TGCGCCAGCAGCAGCGGGACAGGGGGCCTCCTAGGAGGCTACACCTTC | CASSSGTGGLLGGYTF
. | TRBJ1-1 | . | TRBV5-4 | TGTGCCAGCAGCTTGGAACCACAGAACACTGAAGCTTTCTTT | CASSLEPQNTEAFF
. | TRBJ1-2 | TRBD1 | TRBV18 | TGTGCCAGCTCACCGGCGGAGGCAGGGGGCATCTATGGCTACACCTTC | CASSPAEAGGIYGYTF
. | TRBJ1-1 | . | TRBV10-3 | TGTGCCACCCGCCAGGTGGCGGACACTGAAGCTTTCTTT | CATRQVADTEAFF
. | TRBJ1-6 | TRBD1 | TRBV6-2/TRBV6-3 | TGTGCCAGCAGTAACACAGGGGCTTATAATTCACCCCTCCACTTT | CASSNTGAYNSPLHF
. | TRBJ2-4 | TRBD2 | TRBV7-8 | TGTGCCAGCAGCCGAGGGACTAGCGGGGGAAAAAACATTCAGTACTTC | CASSRGTSGGKNIQYF
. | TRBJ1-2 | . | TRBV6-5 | TGTGCCAGCAGAACCAACACAGGATCTAACTATGGCTACACCTTC | CASRTNTGSNYGYTF
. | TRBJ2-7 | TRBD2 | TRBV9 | TGTGCCAGCAGCGTAGGCCCTAGCGGGGGCGCCTACGAGCAGTACTTC | CASSVGPSGGAYEQYF
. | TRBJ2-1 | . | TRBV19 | TGTGCCAGCTCCTCTGGGGGGCTCTACAATGAGCAGTTCTTC | CASSSGGLYNEQFF
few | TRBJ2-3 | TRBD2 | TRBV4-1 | TGCGCCAGCACTGGGACTAGCTGGTTCCGCACAGATACGCAGTATTTT | CASTGTSWFRTDTQYF